Below are 12 T cell receptor beta chains sequenced from a single sample in a study of blood T cell repertoires in COVID-19. The table came from immunoSEQ multiplex PCR; TCRdb's copy has only in-frame clones and leaves some out. Seen here are 140,000 to 150,000 clones, approximately 85% observed once, and the top ten hold 8%. Material for sequencing was peripheral blood. The receptor source for this set is a woman aged 60 to 75 with COVID-19, enrolled during active disease.

J is TRBJ2-3 and V is TRBV5-4; 16 bases fit TRBD2. The CDR3 is made up of 16 amino acids. V shed 4 bases, J shed 8 bases, and the junction held 7 bases outside the gene matches. CDR1 SGHNT and CDR2 YYREEE come from the germline V gene (reference sequence). This CDR3 reads CASSPGLAGGPATQYF. CDR3 nucleotides: TGTGCCAGCAGCCCGGGACTAGCGGGGGGGCCCGCTACGCAGTATTTT.

This clone was seen just once. V usage is TRBV10-3 and J usage is TRBJ2-2; a weak D match, TRBD2 (5 bases). Germline CDR1 and CDR2: ENHRY and SYGVKD. The CDR3 contains 12 residues. With 4 bases removed from V and 10 bases from J, the gap between germline ends came to 10 bases. Written as DNA, the CDR3 is TGTGCCATCAGTGGGGCAGCGGAGGAGCTGTTTTTT. Its translation: CAISGAAEELFF.

This chain links TRBV11-3 with TRBJ2-1, with a weak D call TRBD2 (5 bases). Trimming took 1 base from V and 0 from J, leaving 7 bases between them. CDR1 and CDR2 from the germline V gene are SGHNT and YENEEA. This CDR3 contains 15 residues. This CDR3 reads CASSLVASSYNEQFF. Here the CDR3 DNA reads TGTGCCAGCAGCTTAGTAGCGAGCTCCTACAATGAGCAGTTCTTC.

This chain joins TRBV7-2 and TRBJ2-1; 11 positions match TRBD2. This CDR3 is built from 17 residues. V trimming: 1 base; J trimming: 0 bases; junction bases outside the gene matches: 2. Germline V gene lookup returns CDR1 SGHTA and CDR2 FQGNSA. The CDR3 DNA sequence: TGTGCCAGCAGCTTAGAGGGGACTAGCGGCTCCTACAATGAGCAGTTCTTC. This encodes CASSLEGTSGSYNEQFF.

This chain joins TRBV6-5 and TRBJ2-7, with 7 positions matching TRBD2. Unmatched junction bases numbered 3, after V lost 5 bases and J lost 2 bases. The germline V gene has CDR1 MNHEY and CDR2 SVGAGI. The CDR3 consists of 13 residues. As DNA, the CDR3 is TGTGCCAGCAGTCTCCGGGGGGCCTACGAGCAGTACTTC. It yields the protein CASSLRGAYEQYF.

The rearrangement uses TRBV19 and TRBJ2-7, with D perhaps matching TRBD1 (5 bases). This CDR3 comprises 15 residues. With 5 bases removed from V and 3 bases from J, the gap between germline ends came to 17 bases. Germline values: CDR1 LNHDA, CDR2 SQIVND (reference sequence). The CDR3 here is CASSPSVGHLYEQYF. Here the CDR3 DNA reads TGTGCCAGTAGTCCCTCCGTAGGACACCTCTACGAGCAGTACTTC.

This clone showed up just once. The chain carries TRBV27 and TRBJ2-7, with 8 bases matching TRBD2. This CDR3 is built from 14 residues. CDR1 and CDR2 (germline): MNHEY, SMNVEV (reference sequence). Losses at the gene ends were 2 bases for V and 6 bases for J; bases not matched to a gene: 6. The CDR3 sequence: CASSLLGGGLEQYF. DNA of the CDR3: TGTGCCAGCAGTTTACTCGGCGGGGGGCTCGAGCAGTACTTC.

V is TRBV29-1 and J is TRBJ1-5; TRBD1 agrees at 9 bases. Germline-derived CDR1 and CDR2 are SQVTM and ANQGSEA. This CDR3 comprises 13 residues. V gave up 3 bases and J gave up 7 bases; unmatched junction bases: 4. The CDR3 nucleotides are TGCAGCGTTGATACAGGGGGCGGCCAGCCCCAGCATTTT. Protein product: CSVDTGGGQPQHF.

The V and J genes are TRBV15 and TRBJ2-1, with D hard to call. Per germline, CDR1 LNHNV and CDR2 YYDKDF (reference sequence). The CDR3 extends over 15 amino acids. The V gene lost 0 bases and the J gene lost 7 bases, with 13 bases spanning the gap. The CDR3, as DNA: TGTGCCACCAGCAGAGATCTGCGGCGTTTGAATGAGCAGTTCTTC. It translates to CATSRDLRRLNEQFF.

The chain carries TRBV11-2 and TRBJ1-5; tentatively, D is TRBD1 (6 bases). The V end lost 4 bases, the J end lost 0 bases, and 7 bases lay between the germline ends. Germline-derived CDR1 and CDR2 are SGHAT and FQNNGV. The CDR3 is made up of 14 amino acids. The CDR3 here is CASSSRGSNQPQHF. The CDR3 DNA sequence: TGTGCCAGCAGCTCCAGGGGTAGCAATCAGCCCCAGCATTTT. The full variable domain, completed using reference TRBV11-2 and TRBJ1-5, is EAGVAQSPRYKIIEKRQSVAFWCNPISGHATLYWYQQILGQGPKLLIQFQNNGVVDDSQLPKDRFSAERLKGVDSTLKIQPAKLEDSAVYLCASSSRGSNQPQHFGDGTRLSIL.

Concerning this clone: A junction end diverges from the germline sequence, so it may reflect a read error. The genes are TRBV4-1 and TRBJ1-5; 8 nucleotides align to TRBD1. Per the germline V gene, CDR1 is MGHRA and CDR2 is YSYEKL. The CDR3 length is 15 residues. In nucleotides, the CDR3 is TGCGCCAGCAGACAAGACGGGACAGGCATGCAGCCCCAGCATTTT. It translates to CASRQDGTGMQPQHF.

This clone was counted once. This rearrangement joins TRBV24-1 to TRBJ2-2, with 8 bases identical to TRBD2. The CDR3 covers 14 residues. Germline V gene sequence: CDR1 KGHDR, CDR2 SFDVKD. After removal of 2 bases from V and 7 bases from J, the junction contained 2 bases not matched to a gene. Written as DNA, the CDR3 is TGTGCCACCAGTGATTCGGGAGGGCTCGGGGAGCTGTTTTTT. Translated, it gives CATSDSGGLGELFF.